The 14 T cell receptor beta chains below were found in one sample sequenced in a study of lung T cells in sarcoidosis with Löfgren's syndrome. MiXCR, run by TCRdb on the reads, gives a single entry per CDR3 protein. The sample holds around 60,000 distinct CDR3 sequences, around 21% seen once. The specimen was CD4+ T cells from PBMCs. The origin of the receptors is a human donor with sarcoidosis (Löfgren's syndrome or another form), or a control subject (not recorded which).

This clonotype was counted between two and nine times. The rearrangement joins TRBV4-1 to TRBJ1-5; D call uncertain. The germline V and J ends were trimmed by 3 bases and 2 bases, with 17 bases remaining between them. The CDR3 spans 17 residues. Looked up from germline, CDR1 is MGHRA and CDR2 is YSYEKL. The CDR3 here is CASSHLPVGWGNQPQHF. The CDR3 DNA sequence: TGCGCCAGCAGCCACCTCCCCGTGGGGTGGGGCAATCAGCCCCAGCATTTT.

The V and J genes are TRBV5-1 and TRBJ2-1, with 11 bases that match TRBD2. The CDR3 runs 16 residues. V trimming: 1 base; J trimming: 4 bases; junction bases outside the gene matches: 4. The germline CDR1 and CDR2 sequences are SGHRS and YFSETQ. This CDR3 is CASSLTGTSGYNEQFF. Here the CDR3 DNA reads TGCGCCAGCAGCTTGACCGGGACTAGCGGTTACAATGAGCAGTTCTTC.

The rearrangement links TRBV7-9 to TRBJ1-6; 8 nucleotides align to TRBD1. CDR1 and CDR2 (germline): SEHNR, FQNEAQ (reference sequence). The CDR3 has 16 amino acids. V lost 8 bases and J lost 15; bases outside the gene matches: 21. CDR3 sequence reads: CASGSSIGQGLFLLHF. CDR3 bases: TGTGCCAGCGGCTCGTCGATTGGACAGGGTTTGTTTCTCCTCCACTTT.

Concerning this clonotype itself: A read error may explain this, as a much larger clone is one base away. V usage is TRBV20-1 and J usage is TRBJ2-1, with TRBD2 as a possible D gene (6 bases). The V end was cut by 5 bases, the J end by 6 bases, with 20 bases between. CDR3 size: 15 residues. Germline CDR1 and CDR2: DFQATT and SNEGSKA (reference sequence). The CDR3 DNA is TGCAGTGCTGCTCGAAGAGGGAGGCGCCCCAATGAGCAGTTCTTC. Translation gives CSAARRGRRPNEQFF.

This clonotype was detected ten times or more. The chain employs TRBV7-2 and TRBJ2-5; D is undetermined. Trimming took off 3 bases at V and 1 base at J, with 9 bases between the two ends. The CDR3 covers 14 residues. Per the germline V gene, CDR1 is SGHTA and CDR2 is FQGNSA. The CDR3 region is CASSLSRAQETQYF. The CDR3 DNA sequence: TGTGCCAGCAGCTTGTCTCGGGCCCAAGAGACCCAGTACTTC.

The chain combines TRBV5-4 with TRBJ2-1; 11 bases are a match to TRBD1. V trimming: 3 bases; J trimming: 7 bases; junction bases outside the gene matches: 6. Germline loops: CDR1 SGHNT, CDR2 YYREEE (reference sequence). There are 15 residues in the CDR3. CDR3 sequence (DNA): TGTGCCAGCAGCTCCGGACAGGGGGCGTCTAATGAGCAGTTCTTC. Residues: CASSSGQGASNEQFF.

This clonotype showed up many times. The chain has TRBV6-1 and TRBJ1-5, with 7 nucleotides matching TRBD1. The CDR3 has 14 amino acids. CDR1 is MNHNS, CDR2 SASEGT, per germline. V gave up 5 bases and J gave up 3 bases; unmatched junction bases: 4. The CDR3 reads CASSRDRVNQPQHF. The CDR3 DNA is TGTGCCAGCAGTCGAGACAGGGTCAATCAGCCCCAGCATTTT.

This clonotype occurred many times. This sequence joins TRBV7-9 and TRBJ1-3; no definite D call. Germline CDR1 is SEHNR and CDR2 is FQNEAQ (reference sequence). The CDR3 has 16 residues. Trimming pared 1 base from V and 0 bases from J, leaving 10 bases between. The CDR3 is CASSLGLPDSGNTIYF. The CDR3 nucleotides are TGTGCCAGCAGCTTAGGTCTGCCGGACTCTGGAAACACCATATATTTT.

Only one count was recorded for this clonotype. The junction differs from germline at one of its ends, possibly a read error. The chain recombines TRBV12-5 with TRBJ2-3; 8 bases agree with TRBD1. Germline V CDR1 and CDR2: LGHNT, FRNRAP. This CDR3 contains 14 residues. The chain's CDR3 is CAGGSQTGADTQYF. The CDR3 DNA follows: TGTGCTGGTGGTTCTCAGACAGGGGCCGATACGCAGTATTTT.

This clonotype was seen at least ten times. V gene TRBV15 combines with J gene TRBJ2-7, with D perhaps TRBD1 (6 bases). V lost 5 bases, J lost 4 bases, and 21 bases lay in between. Germline V gene data show CDR1 as LNHNV and CDR2 as YYDKDF (reference sequence). CDR3 length equals 16 residues. The CDR3 spells CATSPGIEGGVYEQYF. CDR3 nucleotides: TGTGCCACCAGCCCAGGGATAGAAGGGGGTGTATACGAGCAGTACTTC.

This clonotype was recorded many times. The chain combines TRBV28 with TRBJ1-5, with a tentative D call TRBD1 (6 bases). CDR3 length: 14 residues. From germline, CDR1 is MDHEN and CDR2 SYDVKM. Between the trimmed V and J ends, which lost 8 bases and 0 bases, there was a span of 11 bases. The CDR3 DNA follows: TGTGCCAGCCTCACAGGGAATAGCAATCAGCCCCAGCATTTT. Encoded protein: CASLTGNSNQPQHF.

Only a few counts were recorded for this clonotype. The rearrangement joins TRBV4-3 to TRBJ1-2; TRBD1 matches 11 bases. The germline CDR1 and CDR2 sequences are LGHNA and YSLEER. With V trimmed by 1 base and J by 7 bases, 5 bases remained unmatched. The CDR3 spans 15 residues. In DNA, the CDR3 is TGCGCCAGCAGCCAAGCCGGACAGGGGGCGGGTGGCTACACCTTC. Its translation: CASSQAGQGAGGYTF.

This clonotype has ten or more counts. V usage is TRBV6-1 and J usage is TRBJ2-2, with 12 nucleotides matching TRBD1. This CDR3 spans 18 amino acids. Germline V CDR1 and CDR2: MNHNS, SASEGT. The V gene end was trimmed by 5 bases and the J gene end by 5 bases; junction bases not matched to a gene: 12. DNA for the CDR3: TGTGCCAGCAGTAGCCGGGACAGGGGGCGTTTTAATACCGGGGAGCTGTTTTTT. This encodes CASSSRDRGRFNTGELFF.

The V gene is TRBV2, the J gene TRBJ2-7; 7 bases match TRBD1. V dropped 4 bases and J dropped 0; count of bases not matched to a gene: 3. Germline V gives CDR1 SNHLY, CDR2 FYNNEI. This CDR3 region has 14 residues. This chain's CDR3 is CASSVRDSSYEQYV. In DNA, the CDR3 is TGTGCCAGCAGTGTCCGGGACAGCTCCTACGAGCAGTACGTC.